The clone carrying this TCR beta chain was seen just once. The data were taken from a study of blood T cell repertoires in COVID-19. Study-wide context: The study drew acute and convalescent COVID-19 samples from the United States, Italy and Spain. The cDNA or gDNA used as material had been derived from T cells, B-cell-depleted T cells, or PBMCs.

In the authors' methods: Reference gene primer amplification yielded estimated nucleated cell counts. Using immunoSEQ multiplex PCR, the repertoire was profiled, and TCRdb retains in-frame clones only, with some absent. V and J calls and clone size are copied from that table; D and trimming were computed from the DNA. The data hold about 220,000 clones, with roughly 80% observed a single time. There are 16 residues in the CDR3. The ends were cut back, 1 base at V and 0 bases at J, with 10 bases in the middle. Germline loops: CDR1 LNHDA, CDR2 SQIVND (reference sequence). The sample comprised peripheral blood. This sequence was found in an older woman with acute or convalescent COVID-19. The J gene is TRBJ1-5, the V gene TRBV19, with D possibly matching TRBD1 (5 bases). DNA for the CDR3: TGTGCCAGTAGTATAGCCGGGACTGGTAGCAATCAGCCCCAGCATTTT. This gives the protein CASSIAGTGSNQPQHF.